This note documents a single TCR beta chain sequence. This clonotype came up many times. It lacks a known antigen. The sample holds no much larger clone one base away, and base qualities are not on file. A case-control design nested within a healthcare worker cohort in London, UK, was used, with weekly nasopharyngeal swab PCR tests and blood sampling performed. Between 23 and 31 March 2020, the week of the UK lockdown, healthcare workers were enrolled and then followed up weekly for as long as 16 weeks. The library was made by 5' RACE. Data came from a NextSeq 500. In the TCR library protocol, unique molecular identifiers were attached to individual cDNA molecules to correct for PCR bias and sequencing error. Both TCR alpha and beta chains were sequenced, and tight co-correlation was observed between alpha and beta sequence abundances in each sample. The study's processing was this. Decombinator V4 was used to annotate the V gene, J gene and CDR3 of the TCR sequences. Expanded TCRs were defined as changing significantly between any two time points under a Poisson model with p below 0.0001. TCR abundances were normalised to the total number of TCRs sequenced per sample and expressed as counts per million. VDJdb, accessed on 1 November 2021, was searched for TCRs annotated for CMV, EBV and SARS-CoV-2, and TCRs annotated for more than one antigen were excluded. The public reads were quality trimmed at Q25 with fastp and then assembled into clones with MiXCR by TCRdb, keeping productive beta chains. When rows share a CDR3 protein, they turn into one entry using the most common DNA and genes. The V and J calls were determined by TCRdb, not by the authors. For this sample the table gives roughly 25,000 distinct CDR3 sequences, of which less than 5% were detected only once. 6.2% of the sample is held by the ten biggest clonotypes.

This entry belongs to a study of early T cells in non-severe SARS-CoV-2 infection (dated by TCRdb to the early 2020s). Regarding the study in general: TCR sequencing used bulk RNA from unsorted whole blood, so alpha and beta chains could not be paired.

Here is what the overall study found, with its caveats: Matching against VDJdb was skewed toward anti-spike CD8 responses, likely underestimated virus-specific expansions, and missed private and CD4 specificities.

The sequenced sample was whole blood. The origin of this receptor is an adult who was a healthcare worker with PCR-confirmed SARS-CoV-2 infection or an uninfected control (not recorded which).

The CDR3 protein is CASSRYQETQYF. The nucleotides are TGTGCCAGCAGCCGATACCAAGAGACCCAGTACTTC. The V and J genes are TRBV5-4 and TRBJ2-5; there is no confident call for the D gene. Taken from cysteine to phenylalanine, the CDR3 has 12 residues. Solely the CDR3 DNA is kept, with 36 bases framed from the first base. As encoded in the germline V gene (reference sequence), CDR1 is SGHNT while CDR2 is YYREEE. V gives up 4 bases and J gives up 0 bases, and the segment between their germline ends measures 4 bases.